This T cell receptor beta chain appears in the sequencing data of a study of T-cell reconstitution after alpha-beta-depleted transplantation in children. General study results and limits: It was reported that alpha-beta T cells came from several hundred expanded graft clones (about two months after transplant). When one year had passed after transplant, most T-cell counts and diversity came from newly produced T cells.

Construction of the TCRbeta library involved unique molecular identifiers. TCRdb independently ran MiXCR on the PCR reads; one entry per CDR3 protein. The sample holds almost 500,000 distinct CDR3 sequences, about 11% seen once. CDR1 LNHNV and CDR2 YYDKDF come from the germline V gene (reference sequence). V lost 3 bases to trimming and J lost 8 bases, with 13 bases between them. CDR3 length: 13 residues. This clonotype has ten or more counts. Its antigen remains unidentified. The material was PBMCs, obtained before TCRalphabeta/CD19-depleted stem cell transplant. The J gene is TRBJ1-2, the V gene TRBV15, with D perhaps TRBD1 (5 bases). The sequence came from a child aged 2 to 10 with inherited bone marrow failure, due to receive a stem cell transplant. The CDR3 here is CATSRGHTVGYTF. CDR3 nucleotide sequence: TGTGCCACCAGCAGGGGGCATACGGTGGGCTACACCTTC.